This T cell receptor (beta chain) originates from a study of T cells in Graves' hyperthyroidism and ophthalmopathy. The sample holds many counts of this clonotype. Antigen: not known. Amplification of TCR beta CDR3 regions used RNA as the template. The study used the HTBI primer set for a first-round RT-PCR of the TCR CDR3. In TCRdb, the multiplex PCR reads were re-called with MiXCR into one record per CDR3 protein. The table lists around 420,000 distinct CDR3 sequences, approximately 15% of them singletons, with 5.3% in the top ten. Study-level findings and limits: Ophthalmopathy onset followed model prediction by a median approximately 7 months.

Germline V lookup: CDR1 WNHNN, CDR2 SYGVQD (reference sequence). The V and J ends lost 10 bases and 5 bases respectively, with 21 bases between them. The CDR3 covers 15 residues. The TCR sequence derives from a woman under 30 with Graves' hyperthyroidism. The chain carries TRBV10-1 and TRBJ2-1; the D gene is possibly TRBD2 (5 bases). The sequenced sample consisted of blood. The CDR3 sequence: CATSVGSFGDNEQFF. CDR3 sequence (DNA): TGCGCCACCTCGGTTGGGTCATTCGGGGACAATGAGCAGTTCTTC.